This section outlines one TCR beta chain sequence together with its context. CDR3 size: 19 residues. The entry originates in a study of blood T cell repertoires in COVID-19. Overall study context: Sites across the United States, Italy and Spain contributed samples from acute and convalescent COVID-19. Sample material is recorded as cDNA or gDNA derived from T cells, B-cell-depleted T cells, or PBMCs.

Source study methods: Estimation of nucleated cell counts was performed using reference gene primer amplification. Generated by immunoSEQ multiplex PCR, the TCRdb table keeps only in-frame clones and is missing some. V, J and clone size are those of that table, while D and trimming were read from the DNA. This table holds roughly 97,000 clones, roughly nine tenths found once. The sequence came from a human donor in a cohort sampled during active COVID-19. The sequenced material came from peripheral blood. V and J are TRBV21-1 and TRBJ2-5; the table calls TRBD1, which could not be checked here. TRBV21-1 has pseudogene status. The CDR3 region is CASSKPPGTGPILRETQYF. The CDR3 nucleotides read TGTGCCAGCAGCAAGCCTCCCGGGACAGGCCCTATTTTGAGGGAGACCCAGTACTTC.